The 10 T cell receptor beta chains presented below share a single source sample, sequenced in a study of OX40 agonist ivuxolimab in advanced cancers. The assay was immunoSEQ multiplex PCR, and TCRdb's table has in-frame clones only and misses some. The table records about 56,000 clones, around 90% of them present only once. Sequencing was performed on CD4+ or CD8+ T cells sorted from blood, taken in a trial of the OX40 agonist ivuxolimab. These receptors came from an adult with an advanced solid tumor such as melanoma, head and neck, liver or kidney cancer.

The chain uses TRBV20-1 and TRBJ1-4, with D unclear. CDR1 and CDR2 (germline): DFQATT, SNEGSKA (reference sequence). There are 11 residues in the CDR3. The CDR3 spells CLWPYNEKLFF. The CDR3 DNA reads as TGCCTCTGGCCCTATAATGAAAAACTGTTTTTT.

This chain uses TRBV7-9 with TRBJ1-5; 9 bases line up with TRBD1. The V gene's germline CDR1 is SEHNR and CDR2 FQNEAQ (reference sequence). V dropped 5 bases and J dropped 6; count of bases not matched to a gene: 5. The CDR3 has 14 amino acids. For the CDR3, the DNA is TGTGCCAGCAGCGGAGAGACAGGGGGTCAGCCCCAGCATTTT. This sequence encodes CASSGETGGQPQHF.

Worth noting for this clone: This sample also contains other DNA sequences that code for the same CDR3. The gene calls are TRBV27 and TRBJ1-5; D is undetermined. Trimming stripped 3 bases from V and 0 bases from J, with 3 bases between. This CDR3 is 13 amino acids long. The V gene's germline CDR1 is MNHEY and CDR2 SMNVEV (reference sequence). In DNA, the CDR3 is TGTGCCAGCAGTTTGTCTAGCAATCAGCCCCAGCATTTT. This codes for CASSLSSNQPQHF.

The chain combines TRBV6-5 with TRBJ2-2; possibly TRBD1 for D (6 bases). Between the trimmed V and J ends, which lost 2 bases and 1 base, there was a span of 8 bases. The CDR3 totals 15 residues. Germline CDR1 MNHEY, CDR2 SVGAGI. The DNA of the CDR3 is TGTGCCAGCAGTTACCAGACAGGGAACACCGGGGAGCTGTTTTTT. It specifies CASSYQTGNTGELFF.

Only one count was recorded for this clone. This CDR3 is CASSSVPSSYNEQFF. Here the CDR3 DNA reads TGTGCCAGCAGCTCAGTACCCAGCTCCTACAATGAGCAGTTCTTC. The rearrangement joins TRBV7-2 to TRBJ2-1; no reliable D call. CDR1 is SGHTA and CDR2 is FQGNSA in the germline V gene. CDR3 size: 15 residues. V gave up 4 bases and J gave up 0 bases, with 10 bases separating them.

This chain joins TRBV11-3 and TRBJ2-1; perhaps TRBD1 as D (6 bases). The CDR3 consists of 15 residues. CDR1 is SGHNT, CDR2 YENEEA, per germline. V gave up 5 bases and J gave up 7 bases, with 18 bases separating them. The CDR3 region is CASSPDRLTGNEQFF. CDR3 sequence (DNA): TGTGCCAGCAGCCCTGACAGGCTAACAGGGAATGAGCAGTTCTTC.

This clone came up a few times. The rearrangement joins TRBV9 to TRBJ1-1; 8 bases agree with TRBD1. There are 13 residues in the CDR3. With 4 bases clipped from V and 8 bases from J, the junction kept 7 bases outside the gene matches. Germline V gene lookup returns CDR1 SGDLS and CDR2 YYNGEE. The CDR3 loop is CASSPLTGAEAFF. The CDR3 DNA follows: TGTGCCAGCAGCCCATTGACAGGGGCAGAAGCTTTCTTT.

The chain links TRBV5-4 to TRBJ2-3; the D gene is possibly TRBD1 (5 bases). CDR1 is SGHNT, CDR2 YYREEE, per germline (reference sequence). The CDR3 covers 15 residues. The V and J ends lost 5 bases and 1 base respectively, with 14 bases between them. CDR3 in DNA: TGTGCCAGCAGGGGGCAGGGCAATGGCACAGATACGCAGTATTTT. This translates into CASRGQGNGTDTQYF.

This clone was recorded only once. The CDR3 nucleotides are TGTGCCAGCAGTGCGCGGGACTCTTACTACGAGCAGTACTTC. Translating gives CASSARDSYYEQYF. The genes are TRBV6-1 and TRBJ2-7; TRBD2 is a possible D gene (6 bases). Per the germline V gene, CDR1 is MNHNS and CDR2 is SASEGT. V lost 4 bases, J lost 3 bases, and 13 bases lay in between. The CDR3 spans 14 residues.

In its sample, this clone was seen many times. The V and J genes are TRBV5-1 and TRBJ2-3; unclear D gene. The germline gives CDR1 SGHRS, CDR2 YFSETQ. Trimming stripped 2 bases from V and 2 bases from J, with 9 bases between. The CDR3 loop spans 14 amino acids. Here the CDR3 DNA reads TGCGCCAGCAGCTTTCTATTAGCCACAGATACGCAGTATTTT. Amino acids: CASSFLLATDTQYF.